Below are 21 T cell receptor beta chains sequenced from a single sample in a study of shared clonotypes between healthy human individuals. The table came from immunoSEQ multiplex PCR; TCRdb's copy has only in-frame clones and leaves some out. The profile shows roughly 330,000 clones, around two thirds of them singletons. The sequencing sample was made of memory CD4+ T cells sorted from blood. The subset is: CD45RA-negative fraction. The receptors derive from a man in his thirties or forties in good health.

In its sample, this clone was seen once. V usage is TRBV5-1 and J usage is TRBJ1-2; D is ambiguous. V was shortened by 1 base and J by 2 bases, with 9 bases between the two germline ends. CDR3 length: 14 amino acids. CDR1 and CDR2 (germline): SGHRS, YFSETQ. As DNA, the CDR3 is TGCGCCAGCAGCTTGCCCGGCTCCAACTATGGCTACACCTTC. Amino acids: CASSLPGSNYGYTF.

The count of this clone is one. The gene calls are TRBV5-4 and TRBJ1-6; TRBD1 aligns across 10 bases. The CDR3 contains 16 residues. In germline, CDR1 is SGHNT, CDR2 YYREEE (reference sequence). After removal of 4 bases from V and 5 bases from J, the junction contained 6 bases not matched to a gene. DNA of the CDR3: TGTGCCAGCAGCGTCCGGGACAGGGGTAATAATTCACCCCTCCACTTT. The encoded protein is CASSVRDRGNNSPLHF. The complete variable domain, with remaining parts taken from reference TRBV5-4 and TRBJ1-6, reads ETGVTQSPTHLIKTRGQQVTLRCSSQSGHNTVSWYQQALGQGPQFIFQYYREEENGRGNFPPRFSGLQFPNYSSELNVNALELDDSALYLCASSVRDRGNNSPLHFGNGTRLTVT.

This clone was detected only once. The chain is built from TRBV5-6 and TRBJ1-2; D is uncertain. V was clipped by 0 bases and J by 2 bases, with 8 bases between them. This CDR3 is built from 14 residues. Per the germline V gene, CDR1 is SGHDT and CDR2 is YYEEEE. CDR3 nucleotide sequence: TGTGCCAGCAGCTTGGTCGGCCGGAACTATGGCTACACCTTC. It yields the protein CASSLVGRNYGYTF. Full variable domain (rest looked up from reference TRBV5-6 and TRBJ1-2): DAGVTQSPTHLIKTRGQQVTLRCSPKSGHDTVSWYQQALGQGPQFIFQYYEEEERQRGNFPDRFSGHQFPNYSSELNVNALLLGDSALYLCASSLVGRNYGYTFGSGTRLTVV.

V is TRBV6-5 and J is TRBJ1-6; D ambiguous. In germline, CDR1 is MNHEY, CDR2 SVGAGI. The CDR3 is made up of 14 amino acids. V was cut by 2 bases and J by 7 bases, with 9 bases left in between. CDR3 residues: CASSYRVVNSPLHF. DNA of the CDR3: TGTGCCAGCAGTTACAGGGTAGTGAATTCACCCCTCCACTTT.

This chain uses TRBV28 with TRBJ1-5; possibly TRBD1 for D (6 bases). Germline CDR1 and CDR2: MDHEN and SYDVKM. V shed 8 bases and J shed 1 base, with 18 bases lying between them. CDR3 length: 16 amino acids. Here the CDR3 reads CASQIQGRGSNQPQHF. CDR3 bases: TGTGCCAGCCAAATACAGGGAAGGGGGAGCAATCAGCCCCAGCATTTT.

The chain links TRBV19 to TRBJ1-5; no definite D call. Looked up from germline, CDR1 is LNHDA and CDR2 is SQIVND (reference sequence). Trimming removed 0 bases from V and 6 bases from J, with 9 bases in between. This CDR3 is built from 14 residues. CDR3 bases: TGTGCCAGTAGTATAGATCCAGTTCCTCAGCCCCAGCATTTT. Protein sequence: CASSIDPVPQPQHF.

The sample holds many counts of this clone. The rearrangement uses TRBV28 and TRBJ1-1; D gene uncertain. CDR1 MDHEN and CDR2 SYDVKM come from the germline V gene. The CDR3 has 11 residues. V was shortened by 5 bases and J by 8 bases, with 9 bases between the two germline ends. The CDR3 loop reads CASSPLLEAFF. The CDR3, as DNA: TGTGCCAGCAGTCCTTTGCTCGAAGCTTTCTTT. The variable domain in full, completed from reference TRBV28 and TRBJ1-1, reads DVKVTQSSRYLVKRTGEKVFLECVQDMDHENMFWYRQDPGLGLRLIYFSYDVKMKEKGDIPEGYSVSREKKERFSLILESASTNQTSMYLCASSPLLEAFFGQGTRLTVV.

The V and J genes are TRBV6-6 and TRBJ2-1; a weak D match, TRBD2 (5 bases). Between the trimmed V and J ends, which lost 7 bases and 8 bases, there was a span of 12 bases. Germline CDR1 and CDR2: MNHNY and SVGAGI (reference sequence). This CDR3 region has 12 residues. The CDR3 spells CASNIIGDEQFF. CDR3 sequence (DNA): TGTGCCAGCAATATAATCGGGGATGAGCAGTTCTTC.

The V and J genes are TRBV5-1 and TRBJ2-1, with D tentatively TRBD2 (6 bases). The CDR3 loop spans 17 amino acids. Germline V gene lookup returns CDR1 SGHRS and CDR2 YFSETQ. V gave up 5 bases and J gave up 0 bases, with 18 bases separating them. CDR3 sequence (DNA): TGCGCCAGCAGAGAGACCCCGGGACTCTTCTCCTACAATGAGCAGTTCTTC. As protein: CASRETPGLFSYNEQFF.

The DNA of the CDR3 is TGTGCCACCAGCCAGAGCGGGTCGAGACACGAGAATGAAAAACTGTTTTTT. Translating it yields CATSQSGSRHENEKLFF. The chain recombines TRBV15 with TRBJ1-4; D is ambiguous. In germline, CDR1 is LNHNV, CDR2 YYDKDF (reference sequence). The CDR3 totals 17 residues. Trimming left V 5 bases short and J 5 bases short, with 21 bases between.

This clone was seen a handful of times. The chain carries TRBV28 and TRBJ1-1; the D is unclear. The CDR3 is 14 residues long. Trimming removed 8 bases at V and 0 bases at J, with 13 bases between. The V gene's germline CDR1 is MDHEN and CDR2 SYDVKM. CDR3 bases: TGTGCCAGCTGTGTTGGACCACTGAACACTGAAGCTTTCTTT. This codes for CASCVGPLNTEAFF.

The chain links TRBV2 to TRBJ1-2; 8 bases map to TRBD1. Germline assignment: CDR1 SNHLY and CDR2 FYNNEI. V lost 10 bases and J lost 7; bases outside the gene matches: 8. CDR3 size: 12 residues. CDR3 sequence: CATQGALGGYTF. In nucleotides, the CDR3 is TGTGCCACCCAGGGGGCCCTAGGTGGCTACACCTTC.

The gene calls are TRBV14 and TRBJ2-7; TRBD2 aligns across 12 bases. Trimming removed 1 base from V and 0 bases from J; junction bases left unmatched: 4. CDR1 and CDR2 from the germline V gene are SGHDN and FVKESK. This CDR3 contains 17 residues. The CDR3 here is CASSQARGLAGSYEQYF. CDR3 DNA sequence: TGTGCCAGCAGCCAAGCTAGGGGACTAGCGGGCTCCTACGAGCAGTACTTC.

The V call is TRBV5-8, the J call TRBJ2-5; a weak D match, TRBD2 (6 bases). Per the germline V gene, CDR1 is SGHTS and CDR2 is YDEGEE. Trimming removed 7 bases at V and 0 bases at J, with 16 bases between. The CDR3 runs 15 residues. The CDR3 bases are TGTGCCAGCCTCCAGGGACTTTCGTACCAAGAGACCCAGTACTTC. As protein: CASLQGLSYQETQYF.

The gene calls are TRBV27 and TRBJ2-7, with D possibly being TRBD1 or TRBD2 (5 bases each). CDR1 and CDR2 from the germline V gene are MNHEY and SMNVEV (reference sequence). This CDR3 contains 14 residues. V lost 6 bases and J lost 5, with 17 bases in between. CDR3 in amino acids: CASSQTGTFNEQYF. The CDR3 coding sequence is TGTGCCAGCAGCCAAACCGGGACGTTTAACGAGCAGTACTTC.

The chain combines TRBV10-1 with TRBJ2-1, with D possibly being TRBD2 (6 bases). Germline values: CDR1 WNHNN, CDR2 SYGVQD (reference sequence). Trimming shortened V by 3 bases and J by 8 bases, and 14 bases separated the two germline ends. The CDR3 runs to 14 residues. The DNA of the CDR3 is TGCGCCAGCAGTGATGGTTTGGGCGGGGATGAGCAGTTCTTC. Amino acid sequence: CASSDGLGGDEQFF.

V usage is TRBV19 and J usage is TRBJ1-2; 7 nucleotides match TRBD1. The CDR3 spans 11 residues. The trim removed 6 bases at V and 9 bases at J, leaving 4 bases unmatched. Germline CDR1 and CDR2: LNHDA and SQIVND (reference sequence). For the CDR3, the DNA is TGTGCCAGTAGCCTACAGGGGCGCTACACCTTC. Its translation is CASSLQGRYTF. The complete variable domain, with remaining parts taken from reference TRBV19 and TRBJ1-2, reads DGGITQSPKYLFRKEGQNVTLSCEQNLNHDAMYWYRQDPGQGLRLIYYSQIVNDFQKGDIAEGYSVSREKKESFPLTVTSAQKNPTAFYLCASSLQGRYTFGSGTRLTVV.

This clone has just a few counts. This chain connects TRBV13 to TRBJ2-1; possibly TRBD1 for D (6 bases). The CDR3 totals 17 residues. From germline, CDR1 is PRHDT and CDR2 FYEKMQ (reference sequence). The ends were cut back, 4 bases at V and 0 bases at J, with 16 bases in the middle. The CDR3 spells CASSSTQGLNSYNEQFF. The CDR3 region has the DNA TGTGCCAGCAGCTCAACACAGGGTTTAAACTCCTACAATGAGCAGTTCTTC.

This clone was recorded only once. The rearrangement uses TRBV7-2 and TRBJ2-1; D gene uncertain. Trimming removed 1 base at V and 5 bases at J, with 9 bases between. This CDR3 contains 14 residues. Germline loops: CDR1 SGHTA, CDR2 FQGNSA. The CDR3 loop reads CASSLVRRDNEQFF. CDR3 nucleotides: TGTGCCAGCAGCTTAGTACGGAGAGACAATGAGCAGTTCTTC.

This clone was counted between two and nine times. The chain couples TRBV14 to TRBJ2-5; D may be TRBD2 (6 bases). The germline CDR1 and CDR2 sequences are SGHDN and FVKESK. The V end lost 0 bases, the J end lost 9 bases, and 11 bases lay between the germline ends. This CDR3 is 13 amino acids long. This CDR3 is CASSQDSWGAQYF. For the CDR3, the DNA is TGTGCCAGCAGCCAAGATTCTTGGGGGGCCCAGTACTTC.

As concerns this clone: At one end, the junction sequence differs from germline, possibly due to a read error. The chain has TRBV28 and TRBJ2-7, with 10 bases lining up with TRBD2. The CDR3 has 11 amino acids. Germline CDR1 and CDR2: MDHEN and SYDVKM. CDR3: CASSSRTSGLF. CDR3 in DNA: TGTGCCAGCAGTAGCCGGACTAGCGGACTTTTC.